This T cell receptor (beta chain) was observed in a study of blood T cell repertoires in COVID-19. A few counts support this clone. This CDR3 region has 15 residues. V dropped 4 bases and J dropped 3; count of bases not matched to a gene: 5. Germline V CDR1 and CDR2: MGHRA, YSYEKL. Clones were sequenced by immunoSEQ multiplex PCR, and TCRdb holds only the in-frame ones, with some missing. The repertoire holds roughly 260,000 clones, with approximately 90% as singletons. Sequencing input: peripheral blood. The V and J genes are TRBV4-1 and TRBJ1-2; 10 positions agree with TRBD1. This sequence was found in a woman between 40 and 50 years old with acute or convalescent COVID-19. The CDR3, as DNA: TGCGCCAGCAGCCTCGGGACAGGGGATGACTATGGCTACACCTTC. The encoded protein is CASSLGTGDDYGYTF.